This T cell receptor (beta chain) was sequenced for a study of radiotherapy plus CTLA-4 blockade in lung cancer. Assay: immunoSEQ multiplex PCR; the TCRdb copy retains only in-frame clones and omits some. The sample shows some 49,000 clones, 80% to 90% of them seen only once. V trimming: 4 bases; J trimming: 0 bases; junction bases outside the gene matches: 13. This CDR3 is built from 19 residues. Per the germline V gene, CDR1 is WSHSY and CDR2 is SAAADI. The material sequenced was peripheral blood, taken from a patient treated with radiotherapy plus ipilimumab. This receptor was obtained from a human donor with non-small cell lung cancer whose response to radiotherapy plus ipilimumab could not be evaluated. The chain combines TRBV10-2 with TRBJ2-1, with 9 positions matching TRBD2. The CDR3 reads CASSVPISGRFASYNEQFF. CDR3 DNA sequence: TGCGCCAGCAGTGTACCCATTAGCGGGAGATTCGCCTCCTACAATGAGCAGTTCTTC.